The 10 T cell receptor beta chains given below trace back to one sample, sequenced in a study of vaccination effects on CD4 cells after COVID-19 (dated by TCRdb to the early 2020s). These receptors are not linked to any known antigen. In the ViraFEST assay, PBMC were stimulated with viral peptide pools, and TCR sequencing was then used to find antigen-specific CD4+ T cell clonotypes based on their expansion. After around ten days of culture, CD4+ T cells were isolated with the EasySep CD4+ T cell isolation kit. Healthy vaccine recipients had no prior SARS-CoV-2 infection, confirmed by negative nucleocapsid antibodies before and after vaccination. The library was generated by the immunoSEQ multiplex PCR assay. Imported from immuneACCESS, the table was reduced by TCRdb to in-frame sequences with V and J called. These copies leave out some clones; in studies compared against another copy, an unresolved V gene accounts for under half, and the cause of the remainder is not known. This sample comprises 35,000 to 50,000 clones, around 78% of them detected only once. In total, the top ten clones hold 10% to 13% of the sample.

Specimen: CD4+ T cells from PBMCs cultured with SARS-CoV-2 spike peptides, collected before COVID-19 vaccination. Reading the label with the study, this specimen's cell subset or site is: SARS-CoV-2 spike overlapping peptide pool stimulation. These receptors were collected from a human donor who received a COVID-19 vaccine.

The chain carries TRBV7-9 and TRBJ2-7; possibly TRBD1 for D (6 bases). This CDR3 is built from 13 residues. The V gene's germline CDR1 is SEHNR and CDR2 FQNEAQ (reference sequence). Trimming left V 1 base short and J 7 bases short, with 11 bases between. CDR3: CASSLEGVLEQYV. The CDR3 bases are TGTGCCAGCAGCTTAGAGGGGGTGCTAGAGCAGTACGTC.

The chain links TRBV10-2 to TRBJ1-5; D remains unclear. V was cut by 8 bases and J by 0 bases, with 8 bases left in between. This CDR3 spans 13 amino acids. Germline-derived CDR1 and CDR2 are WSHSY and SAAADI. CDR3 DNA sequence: TGCGCCAGCGCCGCAAATAGCAATCAGCCCCAGCATTTT. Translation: CASAANSNQPQHF.

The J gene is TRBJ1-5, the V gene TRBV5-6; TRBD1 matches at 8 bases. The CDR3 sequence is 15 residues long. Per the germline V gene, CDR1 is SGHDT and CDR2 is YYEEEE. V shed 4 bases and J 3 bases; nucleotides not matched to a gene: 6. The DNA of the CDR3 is TGTGCCAGCAGCGCGGGGGACAGGATCAATCAGCCCCAGCATTTT. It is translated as CASSAGDRINQPQHF.

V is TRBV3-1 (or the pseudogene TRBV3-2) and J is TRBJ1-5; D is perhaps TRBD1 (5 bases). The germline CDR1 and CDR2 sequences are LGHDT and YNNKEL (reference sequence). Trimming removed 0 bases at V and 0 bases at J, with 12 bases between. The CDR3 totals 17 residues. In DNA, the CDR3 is TGTGCCAGCAGCCAAGATGACAGAACCTATAGCAATCAGCCCCAGCATTTT. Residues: CASSQDDRTYSNQPQHF.

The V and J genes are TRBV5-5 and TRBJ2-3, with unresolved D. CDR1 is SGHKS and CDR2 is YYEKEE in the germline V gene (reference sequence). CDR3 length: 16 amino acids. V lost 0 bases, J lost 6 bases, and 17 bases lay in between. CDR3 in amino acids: CASSLDGSSIRDTQYF. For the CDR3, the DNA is TGTGCCAGCAGCTTGGACGGGTCGAGCATTCGGGATACGCAGTATTTT.

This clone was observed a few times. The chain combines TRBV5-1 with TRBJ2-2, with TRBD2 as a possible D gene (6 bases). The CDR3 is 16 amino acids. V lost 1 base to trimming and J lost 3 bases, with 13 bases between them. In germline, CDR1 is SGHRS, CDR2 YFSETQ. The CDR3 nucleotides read TGCGCCAGCAGCTTGTGGGGGGAGGCGGACACCGGGGAGCTGTTTTTT. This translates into CASSLWGEADTGELFF.

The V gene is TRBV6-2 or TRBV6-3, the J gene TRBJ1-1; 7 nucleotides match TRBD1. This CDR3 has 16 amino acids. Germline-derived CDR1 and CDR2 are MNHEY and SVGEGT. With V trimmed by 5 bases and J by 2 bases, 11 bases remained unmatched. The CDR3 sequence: CASSPRGGGLNTEAFF. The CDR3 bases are TGTGCCAGCAGTCCCCGGGGAGGGGGCCTCAACACTGAAGCTTTCTTT.

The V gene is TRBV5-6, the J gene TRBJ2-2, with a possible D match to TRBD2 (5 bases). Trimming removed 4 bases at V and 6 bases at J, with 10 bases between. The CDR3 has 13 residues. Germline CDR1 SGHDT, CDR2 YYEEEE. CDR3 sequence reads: CASSLRTPGELFF. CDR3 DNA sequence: TGTGCCAGCAGCCTGCGGACTCCCGGGGAGCTGTTTTTT. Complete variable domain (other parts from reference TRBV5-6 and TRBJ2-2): DAGVTQSPTHLIKTRGQQVTLRCSPKSGHDTVSWYQQALGQGPQFIFQYYEEEERQRGNFPDRFSGHQFPNYSSELNVNALLLGDSALYLCASSLRTPGELFFGEGSRLTVL.

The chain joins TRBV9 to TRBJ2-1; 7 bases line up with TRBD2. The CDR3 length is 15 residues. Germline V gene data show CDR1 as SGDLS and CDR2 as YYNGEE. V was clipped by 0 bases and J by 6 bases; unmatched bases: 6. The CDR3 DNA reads TGTGCCAGCAGCGTAGAACTAGCGTCAGGCAATGAGCAGTTCTTC. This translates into CASSVELASGNEQFF.

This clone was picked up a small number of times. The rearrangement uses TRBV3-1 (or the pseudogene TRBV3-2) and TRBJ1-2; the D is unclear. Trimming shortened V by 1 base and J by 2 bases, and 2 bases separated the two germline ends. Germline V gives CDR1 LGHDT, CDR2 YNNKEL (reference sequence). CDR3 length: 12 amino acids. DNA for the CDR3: TGTGCCAGCAGCCAAGTGAACTATGGCTACACCTTC. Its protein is CASSQVNYGYTF.